This TCR beta chain was captured by sequencing in a study of beta chain features in type 1 diabetes. At the level of the study: Cells sorted and examined across all samples totaled around 110,000,000.

Points from the study as a whole: All four CD4+ subsets of Type 1 diabetes patients contained TCRB CDR3s that were moderately but significantly shorter. A greater similarity of naive, central memory and Treg TCRB repertoires was seen among patients than among healthy donors. Patients with type 1 diabetes showed fewer VDJ junction insertions and more deletions.

Note on this clone: Its antigen remains unidentified.

In germline, CDR1 is LNHDA, CDR2 SQIVND (reference sequence). This CDR3 region has 15 residues. Deletions cut 8 bases from V and 4 bases from J, with 18 bases between. Isolated RNA was reverse transcribed in full, so expressed TCRB transcripts were sequenced. Profiled with immunoSEQ multiplex PCR; TCRdb holds only in-frame clones, not every one. The table has around 250,000 clones, around 26% seen once. The genes are TRBV19 and TRBJ1-5; possibly TRBD1 for D (6 bases). The receptor was derived from a man under 40 in good health. Material for sequencing was central memory CD4+ T cells from blood. The CDR3 bases are TGTGCCAGTGGAGTGGGCGGCAGGGGAAATCAGCCCCAGCATTTT. Translated, it gives CASGVGGRGNQPQHF.